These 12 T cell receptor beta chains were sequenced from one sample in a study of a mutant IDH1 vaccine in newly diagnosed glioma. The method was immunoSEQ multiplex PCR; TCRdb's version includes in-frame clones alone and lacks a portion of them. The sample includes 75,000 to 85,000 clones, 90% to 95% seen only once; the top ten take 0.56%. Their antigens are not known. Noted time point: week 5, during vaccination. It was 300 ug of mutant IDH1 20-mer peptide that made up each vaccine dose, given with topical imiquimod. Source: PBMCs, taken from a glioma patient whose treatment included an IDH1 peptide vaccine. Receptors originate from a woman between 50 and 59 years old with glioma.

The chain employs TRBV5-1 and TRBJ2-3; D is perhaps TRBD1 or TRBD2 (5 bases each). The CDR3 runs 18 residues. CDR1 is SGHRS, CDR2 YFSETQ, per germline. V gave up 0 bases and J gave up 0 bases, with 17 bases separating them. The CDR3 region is CASSLAAVGTTSTDTQYF. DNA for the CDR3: TGCGCCAGCAGCTTGGCGGCAGTCGGGACGACTAGCACAGATACGCAGTATTTT. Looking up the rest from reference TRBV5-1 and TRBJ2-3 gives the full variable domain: KAGVTQTPRYLIKTRGQQVTLSCSPISGHRSVSWYQQTPGQGLQFLFEYFSETQRNKGNFPGRFSGRQFSNSRSEMNVSTLELGDSALYLCASSLAAVGTTSTDTQYFGPGTRLTVL.

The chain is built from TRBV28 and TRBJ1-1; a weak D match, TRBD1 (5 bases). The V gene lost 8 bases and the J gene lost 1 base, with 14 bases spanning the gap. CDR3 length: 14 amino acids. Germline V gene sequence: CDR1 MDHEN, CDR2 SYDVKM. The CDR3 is CASGTLVWNTEAFF. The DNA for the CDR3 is TGTGCCAGCGGGACGTTAGTATGGAACACTGAAGCTTTCTTT.

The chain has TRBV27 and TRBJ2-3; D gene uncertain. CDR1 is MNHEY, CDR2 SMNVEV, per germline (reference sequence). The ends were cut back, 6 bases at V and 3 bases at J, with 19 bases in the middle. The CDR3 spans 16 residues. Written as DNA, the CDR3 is TGTGCCAGCAGGGAAAGTGTCTATTTTCGGACAGATACGCAGTATTTT. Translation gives CASRESVYFRTDTQYF.

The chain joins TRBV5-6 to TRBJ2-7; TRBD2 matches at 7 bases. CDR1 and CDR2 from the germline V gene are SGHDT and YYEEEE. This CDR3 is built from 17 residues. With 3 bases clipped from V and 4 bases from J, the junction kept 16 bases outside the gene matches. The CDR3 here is CASSYKIPTGGSYEQYF. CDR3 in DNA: TGTGCCAGCAGCTACAAAATTCCGACTGGCGGGAGTTACGAGCAGTACTTC.

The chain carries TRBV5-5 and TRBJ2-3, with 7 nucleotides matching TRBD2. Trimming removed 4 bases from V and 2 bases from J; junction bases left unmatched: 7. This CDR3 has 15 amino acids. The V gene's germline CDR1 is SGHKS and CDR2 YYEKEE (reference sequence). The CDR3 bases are TGTGCCAGCAGCCCCTGGGAGGGGTACACAGATACGCAGTATTTT. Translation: CASSPWEGYTDTQYF.

CDR3 nucleotide sequence: TGTGCCAGCAGTCTGGACGGGACTAACTATGGCTACACCTTC. This encodes CASSLDGTNYGYTF. The chain recombines TRBV28 with TRBJ1-2; D is undetermined. V dropped 5 bases and J dropped 0 bases, with 10 bases sitting between them. The CDR3 has 14 amino acids. The germline CDR1 and CDR2 sequences are MDHEN and SYDVKM.

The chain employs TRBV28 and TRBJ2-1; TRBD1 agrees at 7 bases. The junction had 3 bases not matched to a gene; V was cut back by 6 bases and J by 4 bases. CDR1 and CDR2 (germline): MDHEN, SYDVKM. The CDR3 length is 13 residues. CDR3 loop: CASSKTGYNEQFF. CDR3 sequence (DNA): TGTGCCAGCAGCAAGACAGGGTACAATGAGCAGTTCTTC.

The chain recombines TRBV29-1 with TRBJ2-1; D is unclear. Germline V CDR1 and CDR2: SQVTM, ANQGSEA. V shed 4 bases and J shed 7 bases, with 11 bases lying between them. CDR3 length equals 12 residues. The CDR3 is CSVATSRNEQFF. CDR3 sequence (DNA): TGCAGCGTTGCGACGAGCAGGAATGAGCAGTTCTTC.

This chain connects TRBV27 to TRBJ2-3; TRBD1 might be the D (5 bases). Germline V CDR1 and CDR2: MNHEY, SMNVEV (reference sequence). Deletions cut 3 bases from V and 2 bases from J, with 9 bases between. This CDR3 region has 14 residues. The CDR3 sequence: CASSFFRVTDTQYF. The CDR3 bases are TGTGCCAGCAGTTTTTTCAGGGTCACAGATACGCAGTATTTT.

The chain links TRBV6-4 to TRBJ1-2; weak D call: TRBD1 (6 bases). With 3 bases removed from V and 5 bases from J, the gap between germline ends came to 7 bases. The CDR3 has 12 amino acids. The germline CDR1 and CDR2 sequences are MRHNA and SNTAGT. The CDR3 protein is CASSEQGYGYTF. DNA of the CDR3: TGTGCCAGCAGTGAACAGGGATATGGCTACACCTTC.

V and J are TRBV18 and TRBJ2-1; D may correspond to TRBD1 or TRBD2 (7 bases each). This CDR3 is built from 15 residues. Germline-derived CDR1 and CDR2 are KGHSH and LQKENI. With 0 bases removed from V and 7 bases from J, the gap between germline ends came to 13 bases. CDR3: CASSPPSRGGNEQFF. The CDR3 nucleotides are TGTGCCAGCTCACCACCGTCCAGGGGGGGGAATGAGCAGTTCTTC. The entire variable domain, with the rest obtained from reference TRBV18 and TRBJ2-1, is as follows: NAGVMQNPRHLVRRRGQEARLRCSPMKGHSHVYWYRQLPEEGLKFMVYLQKENIIDESGMPKERFSAEFPKEGPSILRIQQVVRGDSAAYFCASSPPSRGGNEQFFGPGTRLTVL.

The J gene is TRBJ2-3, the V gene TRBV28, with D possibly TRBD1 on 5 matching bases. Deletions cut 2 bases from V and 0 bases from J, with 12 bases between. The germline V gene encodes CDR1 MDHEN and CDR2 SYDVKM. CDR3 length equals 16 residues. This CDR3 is CASSLVGATSTDTQYF. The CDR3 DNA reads TGTGCCAGCAGTTTAGTAGGGGCAACTAGCACAGATACGCAGTATTTT.